The rows below give T cell receptor beta chains drawn from one sample of a study of blood T cell repertoires in COVID-19. Repertoires were generated with immunoSEQ multiplex PCR, while TCRdb's copy carries only in-frame clones and drops some. The table shows around 170,000 clones, with about 88% occurring only once. Sequenced sample: peripheral blood. These TCRs come from a woman aged 25 to 39 with active or convalescent COVID-19. Both conserved end residues are part of each CDR3. The D gene is left open where the match is weak. The size of a clone is reported for some rows only, either as once, few or many, or as a class for expanded clones.

v_call	j_call	d_call	clone_size	cdr3_length	cdr3_nt	cdr3_aa
TRBV2	TRBJ1-6	NA	NA	19	TGTGCCAGCGGGCTTAGACGGCCCGACCAAAGCTCCTATAATTCACCCCTCCACTTT	CASGLRRPDQSSYNSPLHF
TRBV21-1	TRBJ2-3	NA	NA	15	TGTGCCAGCAGAGACCGGGACAGGTGGATAAATACGCAGTATTTT	CASRDRDRWINTQYF
TRBV24-1	TRBJ2-7	TRBD1	NA	14	TGTGCCACCAGCGGGACAGGGGGCAAGGTCGAGCAGTACTTC	CATSGTGGKVEQYF
TRBV11-3	TRBJ1-1	NA	NA	16	TGTGCCAGCAGCTTCAACGCCCCAGGGGTCCCCACTGAAGCTTTCTTT	CASSFNAPGVPTEAFF
TRBV19	TRBJ1-1	TRBD1	NA	17	TGTGCCAGTAGTATCAACGACAGGGGGCGAATGAACACTGAAGCTTTCTTT	CASSINDRGRMNTEAFF
TRBV27	TRBJ1-2	TRBD1	NA	13	TGTGCCAGCAGTCGGACAGGGGACTATGGCTACACCTTC	CASSRTGDYGYTF
TRBV28	TRBJ1-5	NA	NA	15	TGTGCCGGTTCAGAAAAAGTTTATAGCAATCAGCCCCAGCATTTT	CAGSEKVYSNQPQHF
TRBV6-2/TRBV6-3	TRBJ2-2	NA	NA	15	TGTGCCAGCAGTGAGCAGGTTACGAACACCGGGGAGCTGTTTTTT	CASSEQVTNTGELFF
TRBV2	TRBJ1-6	TRBD1	NA	16	TGTGCCGGACGTGGGACAGGGAATCTCTCAACGGAGCCCCTCCACTTT	CAGRGTGNLSTEPLHF
TRBV27	TRBJ2-1	NA	NA	14	TGTGCCAGCAGTCCCGGACTGAGTGTGGATGAGCAGTTCTTC	CASSPGLSVDEQFF
TRBV6-5	TRBJ1-2	NA	NA	14	TGTGCCACGAACAGTTACGGTCCATACTATGGCTACACCTTC	CATNSYGPYYGYTF
TRBV2	TRBJ1-2	TRBD1	NA	13	TGTGCCAGCCAAAGGACAGGGGGCTATGGCTACACCTTC	CASQRTGGYGYTF
TRBV9	TRBJ1-2	NA	NA	13	TGTGCCAGCAGCGTAGAGCCTAACTATGGCTACACCTTC	CASSVEPNYGYTF
TRBV11-2	TRBJ1-5	NA	few	16	TGTGCCAGCAGCGGCTTGCGGGGGATAAGGCCGCAGCCCCAGCATTTT	CASSGLRGIRPQPQHF
TRBV19	TRBJ2-7	TRBD2	NA	14	TGTGCCAGTAGTATCGGAGCGGGGGGGCGCGAGCAGTACTTC	CASSIGAGGREQYF
TRBV19	TRBJ1-4	NA	NA	16	TGTGCCAGTAGTATAAGTCATCAGGGGACCAATGAAAAACTGTTTTTT	CASSISHQGTNEKLFF
TRBV10-3	TRBJ1-2	TRBD1	once	12	TGTGCCATCAGGGGGACAGGGGAAGGCTACACCTTC	CAIRGTGEGYTF
TRBV12-5	TRBJ1-5	TRBD1	few	20	TGTGCTAGTGGTTTGGACCTCGGGACAGGGGGCCGTTATAGCAATCAGCCCCAGCATTTT	CASGLDLGTGGRYSNQPQHF
TRBV9	TRBJ2-3	NA	NA	16	TGTGCCAGCAGCGTAGATGAGGAGATCGGCACAGATACGCAGTATTTT	CASSVDEEIGTDTQYF
TRBV15	TRBJ1-6	TRBD1	NA	18	TGTGCCACCAGCAGACCCACAGGGGGCCTCGACTATAATTCACCCCTCCACTTT	CATSRPTGGLDYNSPLHF
TRBV6-2/TRBV6-3	TRBJ2-2	NA	NA	16	TGTGCCAGCAGTTACAGAGGAGGATTGAACACCGGGGAGCTGTTTTTT	CASSYRGGLNTGELFF
TRBV19	TRBJ1-1	NA	NA	14	TGTGCCAGTAGTGGCCCCGTACAGAACACTGAAGCTTTCTTT	CASSGPVQNTEAFF
TRBV7-8	TRBJ2-7	NA	NA	14	TGTGCCAGCAGTCCGACACCCGGCTCCTACGAGCAGTACTTC	CASSPTPGSYEQYF
TRBV4-1	TRBJ2-3	TRBD2	once	19	TGCGCCAGCAGCCAAATAGCGGGAGCCGGAAGGTCTAGCACAGATACGCAGTATTTT	CASSQIAGAGRSSTDTQYF
TRBV19	TRBJ1-2	NA	NA	15	TGTGCCAGTAGTATGAGGGACACCGCCCGAATGATCGACACCTTC	CASSMRDTARMIDTF
TRBV5-4	TRBJ1-1	NA	NA	14	TGTGCCAGCAGCTTGGAGTATGGGGAGACTGAAGCTTTCTTT	CASSLEYGETEAFF
TRBV7-9	TRBJ2-5	NA	NA	16	TGTGCCAGCAGCCCCCCGGGAACCTGGGACCAAGAGACCCAGTACTTC	CASSPPGTWDQETQYF
TRBV10-1	TRBJ2-3	TRBD1	NA	13	TGCGCCAGCAGTGAAAGAGGGACAGTGACGCAGTATTTT	CASSERGTVTQYF
TRBV5-1	TRBJ2-3	NA	NA	14	TGCGCCAGCAGCCGGGAGTGGAACACAGATACGCAGTATTTT	CASSREWNTDTQYF
TRBV6-5	TRBJ1-6	NA	NA	15	TGTGCCAGCAGCAGAAGACAGGAGATTAATTCACCCCTCCACTTT	CASSRRQEINSPLHF
TRBV27	TRBJ1-6	NA	NA	13	TGTGCCAGCACCCCCCAGGTGAATTCACCCCTCCACTTT	CASTPQVNSPLHF
TRBV5-4	TRBJ2-5	NA	few	15	TGTGCCAGCAGCCCAGCCGGGACTGCGAAGGAGACCCAGTACTTC	CASSPAGTAKETQYF
TRBV5-1	TRBJ1-1	TRBD1	NA	15	TGCGCCAGCAGCCGGACCAGGGGGCTGTACACTGAAGCTTTCTTT	CASSRTRGLYTEAFF
TRBV24-1	TRBJ2-4	NA	NA	14	TGTGCCACCAGTGACGGCGGGGCCAAAAACATTCAGTACTTC	CATSDGGAKNIQYF
TRBV15	TRBJ2-5	NA	NA	12	TGTGCCACCAGCACGGGGGAAGAGACCCAGTACTTC	CATSTGEETQYF
TRBV21-1	TRBJ2-1	NA	NA	19	TGTGCCAGCAGCAAAGGCAAGCGGGAGGCTCCAGTTTTGACCAATGAGCAGTTCTTC	CASSKGKREAPVLTNEQFF
TRBV2	TRBJ1-2	TRBD1	NA	14	TGTGCCAGCAGGGGGACAGCTGCTTACTATGGCTACACCTTC	CASRGTAAYYGYTF
TRBV6-1	TRBJ1-3	NA	NA	16	TGTGCCAGCAGTGAACGCGGAACTTACTCTGGAAACACCATATATTTT	CASSERGTYSGNTIYF
TRBV3-1/TRBV3-2	TRBJ2-1	NA	few	13	TGTGCCAGCAGCCAAGGGAGAGAGAATGAGCAGTTCTTC	CASSQGRENEQFF
TRBV28	TRBJ1-2	NA	NA	16	TGTGCCAGCAGTTTGGTGGGGGGGGCGGCTTTCTATGGCTACACCTTC	CASSLVGGAAFYGYTF
TRBV27	TRBJ2-3	NA	NA	18	TGTGCCAGCAGTACGGCCCGGGGGGCCTTTTTCAGAGGGGATACGCAGTATTTT	CASSTARGAFFRGDTQYF
TRBV5-4	TRBJ1-6	NA	NA	14	TGTGCCAGCAGCCAGGACAGAGCGAATTCACCCCTCCACTTT	CASSQDRANSPLHF
TRBV20-1	TRBJ1-2	NA	NA	11	TGCAGTGCTAGAGCAGGGAAGGGCTACACCTTC	CSARAGKGYTF
TRBV2	TRBJ1-1	TRBD1	few	14	TGTGCCAGCACTGGCGGACAGGAGAACACTGAAGCTTTCTTT	CASTGGQENTEAFF
TRBV10-1	TRBJ2-7	TRBD2	NA	13	TGCGCCAGCAGTGCCGCTAGCGGCTACGAGCAGTACTTC	CASSAASGYEQYF
TRBV6-6	TRBJ2-1	NA	NA	13	TGTGCCAGCAGTTACCCCAACAACAATGAGCAGTTCTTC	CASSYPNNNEQFF
TRBV29-1	TRBJ2-2	NA	NA	14	TGCAGCGTCAAGCCGGGACTTAACACCGGGGAGCTGTTTTTT	CSVKPGLNTGELFF
TRBV11-3	TRBJ1-1	NA	NA	13	TGTGCCAGCAGCTTAGGAACAGCGGCTGAAGCTTTCTTT	CASSLGTAAEAFF
TRBV3-1/TRBV3-2	TRBJ2-1	NA	NA	15	TGTGCCAGCAGCCAAGCCGGGAGTAGGTACAATGAGCAGTTCTTC	CASSQAGSRYNEQFF
TRBV3-1/TRBV3-2	TRBJ1-4	NA	once	14	TGTGCCAGCAGCCCAACAGGTTTCAATGAAAAACTGTTTTTT	CASSPTGFNEKLFF